The 32 T cell receptor beta chains reported below all come from one sample, sequenced in a study of sequential checkpoint blockade in melanoma. Sequencing used immunoSEQ multiplex PCR; TCRdb keeps in-frame clones, though not all of them. This sample carries under 25,000 clones, 82% of them seen once, and the ten largest clones take 11%. Treatment noted: randomized to nivolumab then ipilimumab (arm A) or the reverse (arm B). Sequencing used CD8+ T cells sorted from blood (inferred from file names), obtained from a patient given nivolumab and ipilimumab in sequence. Receptor source: a human donor with melanoma.

The rearrangement links TRBV5-4 to TRBJ1-2; 10 bases map to TRBD1. Germline loops: CDR1 SGHNT, CDR2 YYREEE (reference sequence). The CDR3 spans 15 residues. V shed 4 bases and J 10 bases; nucleotides not matched to a gene: 13. The CDR3 nucleotides are TGTGCCAGCAGCCCTAGACCGGGACAGGGGTCTGACTACACCTTC. It is translated as CASSPRPGQGSDYTF.

The J gene is TRBJ2-5, the V gene TRBV7-8; D unclear. Germline values: CDR1 SGHVS, CDR2 FQNEAQ. V lost 4 bases and J 0 bases, leaving 6 bases between the germline ends. The CDR3 is 13 residues long. The CDR3 DNA is TGTGCCAGCAGCTCGGGTTACCAAGAGACCCAGTACTTC. It codes for CASSSGYQETQYF.

This clone showed up just a few times. The chain links TRBV9 to TRBJ2-7, with 8 bases fitting TRBD2. V lost 4 bases and J lost 6; bases outside the gene matches: 9. CDR1 and CDR2 from the germline V gene are SGDLS and YYNGEE. The CDR3 is 14 residues long. CDR3 loop: CASSSSGIYAEQYF. DNA of the CDR3: TGTGCCAGCAGCAGTAGCGGGATTTACGCCGAGCAGTACTTC.

The V gene is TRBV7-2, the J gene TRBJ2-3; 8 nucleotides agree with TRBD2. Unmatched junction bases numbered 5, after V lost 0 bases and J lost 0 bases. Germline V gives CDR1 SGHTA, CDR2 FQGNSA. The CDR3 extends over 17 amino acids. The CDR3 sequence is CASSLAGRALSTDTQYF. In DNA form, the CDR3 reads TGTGCCAGCAGCTTAGCCGGGAGGGCCTTGAGCACAGATACGCAGTATTTT.

A word on this clone: One junction end disagrees with the germline gene, perhaps due to a read error. The chain is built from TRBV29-1 and TRBJ2-7; TRBD2 matches 12 bases. The CDR3 extends over 13 amino acids. Germline V gene lookup returns CDR1 SQVTM and CDR2 ANQGSEA. CDR3 loop: CSVEEVLAGGPVF. CDR3 in DNA: TGCAGCGTTGAAGAGGTTCTAGCGGGAGGGCCCGTTTTC.

V gene TRBV5-1 combines with J gene TRBJ2-5, with D perhaps TRBD1 (5 bases). Germline V gene lookup returns CDR1 SGHRS and CDR2 YFSETQ. This CDR3 has 15 residues. V was clipped by 6 bases and J by 3 bases, with 18 bases between them. CDR3 sequence: CASKFQGLTEETQYF. The CDR3 region has the DNA TGCGCCAGCAAGTTCCAGGGCTTAACAGAAGAGACCCAGTACTTC.

The chain links TRBV11-2 to TRBJ1-1; TRBD1 is a possible D gene (5 bases). Trimming pared 3 bases from V and 5 bases from J, leaving 13 bases between. This CDR3 is built from 14 residues. Germline CDR1 is SGHAT and CDR2 is FQNNGV. CDR3 sequence: CASSFGASVTEAFF. DNA for the CDR3: TGTGCCAGCAGCTTTGGGGCTTCGGTTACTGAAGCTTTCTTT.

This clone was detected only a few times. This chain joins TRBV4-3 and TRBJ2-7; a weak D match, TRBD2 (6 bases). V gave up 1 base and J gave up 2 bases, with 9 bases separating them. The CDR3 loop spans 14 amino acids. Germline V gene lookup returns CDR1 LGHNA and CDR2 YSLEER. The CDR3 coding sequence is TGCGCCAGCAGCCAAGCTACGGGGGCCTACGAGCAGTACTTC. Translation: CASSQATGAYEQYF.

The rearrangement links TRBV28 to TRBJ2-3, with 8 bases lining up with TRBD2. Germline lookup yields CDR1 MDHEN and CDR2 SYDVKM. With V trimmed by 6 bases and J by 7 bases, 6 bases remained unmatched. This CDR3 region has 13 residues. Written as DNA, the CDR3 is TGTGCCAGCAGAAGCGGGGGTTTTAATACGCAGTATTTT. It encodes CASRSGGFNTQYF.

The chain recombines TRBV19 with TRBJ2-6; TRBD1 matches 9 bases. Germline V lookup: CDR1 LNHDA, CDR2 SQIVND (reference sequence). The CDR3 extends over 16 amino acids. Losses at the gene ends were 7 bases for V and 0 bases for J; bases not matched to a gene: 4. CDR3 nucleotides: TGTGCCAGTATCCCGGGACAGGGCTCTGGGGCCAACGTCCTGACTTTC. Translation: CASIPGQGSGANVLTF.

This clone appeared once. V usage is TRBV11-2 and J usage is TRBJ2-5, with 9 nucleotides matching TRBD1. The CDR3 covers 16 residues. CDR1 and CDR2 (germline): SGHAT, FQNNGV. Losses at the gene ends were 5 bases for V and 2 bases for J; bases not matched to a gene: 9. The chain's CDR3 is CASSRSRDRVQETQYF. The DNA of the CDR3 is TGTGCCAGCAGCCGATCCCGGGACAGGGTACAAGAGACCCAGTACTTC.

The chain employs TRBV5-6 and TRBJ2-2; D may be TRBD1 (7 bases). Trimming took off 0 bases at V and 3 bases at J, with 12 bases between the two ends. The CDR3 runs 16 residues. Germline-derived CDR1 and CDR2 are SGHDT and YYEEEE. The CDR3, as DNA: TGTGCCAGCAGCTTGGCTGCCAGGGGGGACACCGGGGAGCTGTTTTTT. Translating gives CASSLAARGDTGELFF.

The genes are TRBV18 and TRBJ1-5; 9 nucleotides line up with TRBD1. Germline loops: CDR1 KGHSH, CDR2 LQKENI. The CDR3 has 19 amino acids. The V segment lost 5 bases and the J segment 1 base; nucleotides outside the gene matches: 15. CDR3 in DNA: TGTGCCAGCTCATCTGGGACAGGGAATGGTCTAAGGAGCAATCAGCCCCAGCATTTT. Protein product: CASSSGTGNGLRSNQPQHF.

In this sample, this clone turned up a few times. The CDR3 is CASSLGPGNTIYF. CDR3 nucleotide sequence: TGTGCCAGCAGCTTAGGGCCTGGAAACACCATATATTTT. The rearrangement joins TRBV7-6 to TRBJ1-3; D is ambiguous. The CDR3 consists of 13 residues. Trimming left V 1 base short and J 2 bases short, with 3 bases between. Germline V gene sequence: CDR1 SGHVS, CDR2 FNYEAQ.

The chain uses TRBV7-3 and TRBJ2-3, with TRBD2 matching 7 bases. Germline CDR1 reads SGHTA; CDR2 reads FQGTGA. V lost 4 bases to trimming and J lost 3 bases; unmatched junction nucleotides: 4. The CDR3 covers 14 residues. In DNA, the CDR3 is TGTGCCAGCAGCTCCTCTAGCGGAACAGATACGCAGTATTTT. Translation gives CASSSSSGTDTQYF.

The chain's CDR3 is CASSEGRAEELFF. The DNA for the CDR3 is TGCGCCAGCAGTGAGGGAAGGGCGGAGGAGCTGTTTTTT. This chain connects TRBV5-1 to TRBJ2-2; possibly TRBD2 for D (5 bases). This CDR3 is 13 amino acids long. CDR1 and CDR2 (germline): SGHRS, YFSETQ. The V gene lost 5 bases and the J gene lost 10 bases, with 15 bases spanning the gap. The full variable domain, its missing parts supplied by reference TRBV5-1 and TRBJ2-2, is KAGVTQTPRYLIKTRGQQVTLSCSPISGHRSVSWYQQTPGQGLQFLFEYFSETQRNKGNFPGRFSGRQFSNSRSEMNVSTLELGDSALYLCASSEGRAEELFFGEGSRLTVL.

This chain connects TRBV2 to TRBJ2-3; perhaps TRBD1 as D (5 bases). CDR3 length equals 14 residues. With 6 bases removed from V and 4 bases from J, the gap between germline ends came to 14 bases. Germline V gene sequence: CDR1 SNHLY, CDR2 FYNNEI. The CDR3 DNA is TGTGCCAGCAGGCAGGGTGGTCGGGCAGATACGCAGTATTTT. Encoded protein: CASRQGGRADTQYF. The full variable domain, in which reference TRBV2 and TRBJ2-3 provide the parts outside the CDR3, is EPEVTQTPSHQVTQMGQEVILRCVPISNHLYFYWYRQILGQKVEFLVSFYNNEISEKSEIFDDQFSVERPDGSNFTLKIRSTKLEDSAMYFCASRQGGRADTQYFGPGTRLTVL.

This clone appeared once. The gene calls are TRBV11-2 and TRBJ1-3, with D maybe TRBD1 (5 bases). Trimming pared 0 bases from V and 3 bases from J, leaving 15 bases between. The germline CDR1 and CDR2 sequences are SGHAT and FQNNGV. The CDR3 sequence is 17 residues long. CDR3 nucleotides: TGTGCCAGCAGCTTAGAGGCAGGGATAAATTATGGAAACACCATATATTTT. Its protein product is CASSLEAGINYGNTIYF.

This clone was observed a handful of times. The chain uses TRBV5-1 and TRBJ2-1; D is perhaps TRBD1 (5 bases). Germline V gene lookup returns CDR1 SGHRS and CDR2 YFSETQ. The ends were cut back, 3 bases at V and 6 bases at J, with 16 bases in the middle. The CDR3 has 15 amino acids. CDR3 in amino acids: CASSSRDREPNEQFF. The CDR3 bases are TGCGCCAGCAGCTCCCGTGACAGAGAACCCAATGAGCAGTTCTTC.

CDR3 region: CASSPGTGGDYGYTF. For the CDR3, the DNA is TGTGCCAGCTCACCTGGGACAGGGGGCGACTATGGCTACACCTTC. This chain uses TRBV18 with TRBJ1-2; 12 bases align to TRBD1. Germline V lookup: CDR1 KGHSH, CDR2 LQKENI. This CDR3 has 15 amino acids. V lost 3 bases and J lost 3; bases outside the gene matches: 2. The full variable domain, with the rest looked up from reference TRBV18 and TRBJ1-2, is NAGVMQNPRHLVRRRGQEARLRCSPMKGHSHVYWYRQLPEEGLKFMVYLQKENIIDESGMPKERFSAEFPKEGPSILRIQQVVRGDSAAYFCASSPGTGGDYGYTFGSGTRLTVV.

V gene TRBV19 combines with J gene TRBJ2-5, with D hard to call. Deletions cut 0 bases from V and 2 bases from J, with 16 bases between. This CDR3 has 17 residues. Germline assignment: CDR1 LNHDA and CDR2 SQIVND (reference sequence). CDR3 region: CASSIEGTNGLQETQYF. CDR3 nucleotide sequence: TGTGCCAGTAGTATAGAAGGAACTAATGGTTTGCAAGAGACCCAGTACTTC.

The CDR3: CASSQGRGNTEAFF. CDR3 nucleotides: TGTGCCAGCAGCCAAGGACGGGGGAACACTGAAGCTTTCTTT. The chain has TRBV4-2 and TRBJ1-1; D is unresolved. Germline V CDR1 and CDR2: LGHNA, YNFKEQ. V dropped 1 base and J dropped 1 base, with 7 bases sitting between them. The CDR3 covers 14 residues.

The chain combines TRBV11-2 with TRBJ1-1, with 8 bases matching TRBD1. Germline-derived CDR1 and CDR2 are SGHAT and FQNNGV. V was pared by 5 bases and J by 1 base, with 9 bases of the junction left unmatched. This CDR3 is built from 16 residues. The CDR3 DNA follows: TGTGCCAGCAGCGAGGACAGGGACCGTCGGAACACTGAAGCTTTCTTT. This translates into CASSEDRDRRNTEAFF.

This clone was observed a handful of times. The same CDR3 is also encoded by other DNA sequences in this sample. The chain employs TRBV5-1 and TRBJ2-3; 9 nucleotides match TRBD2. The CDR3 extends over 16 amino acids. CDR1 and CDR2 (germline): SGHRS, YFSETQ. V lost 0 bases and J lost 6; bases outside the gene matches: 8. CDR3 sequence reads: CASSLEAGGPGDTQYF. In DNA form, the CDR3 reads TGCGCCAGCAGCTTGGAGGCGGGAGGGCCCGGGGATACGCAGTATTTT.

The V and J genes are TRBV11-1 and TRBJ2-1; a weak D match, TRBD1 (5 bases). CDR3 length: 14 residues. Germline V gives CDR1 SGHAT, CDR2 FQDESV (reference sequence). Trimming left V 5 bases short and J 4 bases short, with 12 bases between. Here the CDR3 DNA reads TGTGCCAGCAGCCCCAGGGCAGGATACAATGAGCAGTTCTTC. Its translation is CASSPRAGYNEQFF. Based on the CDR3 plus reference TRBV11-1 and TRBJ2-1, the full variable domain is EAEVAQSPRYKITEKSQAVAFWCDPISGHATLYWYRQILGQGPELLVQFQDESVVDDSQLPKDRFSAERLKGVDSTLKIQPAELGDSAMYLCASSPRAGYNEQFFGPGTRLTVL.

In nucleotides, the CDR3 is TGTGCCAGCAGCTCCGACAGCGACTACGAGCAGTACTTC. Protein product: CASSSDSDYEQYF. This chain joins TRBV5-4 and TRBJ2-7; perhaps TRBD1 as D (5 bases). This CDR3 is built from 13 residues. Trimming took off 3 bases at V and 3 bases at J, with 10 bases between the two ends. CDR1 is SGHNT, CDR2 YYREEE, per germline (reference sequence).

This clone was seen once. The chain uses TRBV5-6 and TRBJ2-2, with 11 bases identical to TRBD1. Germline V gene lookup returns CDR1 SGHDT and CDR2 YYEEEE. The CDR3 is made up of 18 amino acids. The J segment lost 5 bases and the V segment lost 0 bases, leaving 9 bases of the junction unmatched. CDR3: CASSLDTGQGARTGELFF. CDR3 DNA: TGTGCCAGCAGCTTGGACACTGGACAGGGGGCGCGGACCGGGGAGCTGTTTTTT.

The chain carries TRBV7-2 and TRBJ1-3, with no clear D. The CDR3 consists of 14 residues. CDR1 is SGHTA, CDR2 FQGNSA, per germline. V was trimmed by 5 bases and J by 2 bases, leaving 10 bases between them. CDR3 amino acids: CASSPQKTGNTIYF. In DNA, the CDR3 is TGTGCCAGCAGCCCGCAGAAAACTGGAAACACCATATATTTT. Filled out from reference TRBV7-2 and TRBJ1-3, the complete variable domain reads GAGVSQSPSNKVTEKGKDVELRCDPISGHTALYWYRQSLGQGLEFLIYFQGNSAPDKSGLPSDRFSAERTGGSVSTLTIQRTQQEDSAVYLCASSPQKTGNTIYFGEGSWLTVV.

This sequence joins TRBV11-3 and TRBJ2-2; 9 bases are a match to TRBD1. Per the germline V gene, CDR1 is SGHNT and CDR2 is YENEEA. V gave up 1 base and J gave up 4 bases; unmatched junction bases: 4. The CDR3 is 16 residues long. Here the CDR3 DNA reads TGTGCCAGCAGCTTAGCCGGGACAGGGTTCACCGGGGAGCTGTTTTTT. Protein product: CASSLAGTGFTGELFF.

The CDR3 sequence: CASSQRGGRPEAFF. The DNA for the CDR3 is TGTGCCAGCAGCCAGCGGGGGGGAAGGCCTGAAGCTTTCTTT. The chain employs TRBV11-2 and TRBJ1-1; TRBD1 might be the D (5 bases). The V end lost 5 bases, the J end lost 6 bases, and 16 bases lay between the germline ends. The germline V gene encodes CDR1 SGHAT and CDR2 FQNNGV. The CDR3 has 14 residues.

The J gene is TRBJ1-4, the V gene TRBV5-6; D is undetermined. V was pared by 3 bases and J by 4 bases, with 10 bases between. Germline V CDR1 and CDR2: SGHDT, YYEEEE. The CDR3 has 14 residues. For the CDR3, the DNA is TGTGCCAGCAGCTCACGCGGCCATAATGAAAAACTGTTTTTT. Protein sequence: CASSSRGHNEKLFF.

This clone has only one observation. The chain links TRBV5-6 to TRBJ2-1; a weak D match, TRBD1 (5 bases). Germline CDR1 and CDR2: SGHDT and YYEEEE. The CDR3 is 16 amino acids. V gave up 1 base and J gave up 7 bases, with 18 bases separating them. The chain's CDR3 is CASSLLQGSLGNEQFF. The CDR3 DNA reads as TGTGCCAGCAGCTTGTTGCAGGGATCCCTTGGTAATGAGCAGTTCTTC.